The 30 T cell receptor beta chains in this list originate from one sample, sequenced in a study of PD-L1 blockade in urothelial cancer. Described time point: peripheral blood 6 weeks after treatment start. Sequencing was performed with immunoSEQ multiplex PCR; in TCRdb, only in-frame clones are kept and a portion is missing. Among about 40,000 clones listed, approximately 84% were seen once. This specimen was PBMCs, taken around atezolizumab (anti-PD-L1) treatment. The source of these receptors is a man between 65 and 85 years old with urothelial cancer.

The count of this clone is one. V and J are TRBV5-1 and TRBJ2-3; 9 nucleotides line up with TRBD1. The CDR3 is 14 residues long. CDR1 and CDR2 from the germline V gene are SGHRS and YFSETQ. V shed 3 bases and J 1 base; nucleotides not matched to a gene: 0. Written as DNA, the CDR3 is TGCGCCAGCAGCTGGACAGGGGGCACAGATACGCAGTATTTT. Amino acid sequence: CASSWTGGTDTQYF.

Worth noting for this clone: One end of the junction varies from germline; a read error may be responsible. The V and J genes are TRBV29-1 and TRBJ1-2; 7 nucleotides agree with TRBD1. Germline CDR1 is SQVTM and CDR2 is ANQGSEA. This CDR3 has 13 amino acids. For the CDR3, the DNA is TGCAGCATTGAATGGCAGGGGGACTATGGCTACACCTTC. Encoded protein: CSIEWQGDYGYTF.

V usage is TRBV5-1 and J usage is TRBJ2-1, with D possibly being TRBD1 (6 bases). The germline V gene has CDR1 SGHRS and CDR2 YFSETQ. V was pared by 5 bases and J by 1 base, with 10 bases between. The CDR3 is made up of 14 amino acids. The CDR3 DNA sequence: TGCGCCAGCAGGATCGGGACATCCTACAATGAGCAGTTCTTC. This codes for CASRIGTSYNEQFF.

The chain combines TRBV5-6 with TRBJ2-7, with TRBD2 identical over 12 bases. The length of the CDR3 is 15 residues. Germline-derived CDR1 and CDR2 are SGHDT and YYEEEE. V lost 4 bases, J lost 4 bases, and 6 bases stayed unmatched. CDR3 coding DNA: TGTGCCAGCAGCAGCGGGACTAGCGGGTTTTACGAGCAGTACTTC. The encoded protein is CASSSGTSGFYEQYF.

V and J are TRBV5-4 and TRBJ2-7; the match to TRBD2 covers 7 bases. This CDR3 region has 14 residues. CDR1 SGHNT and CDR2 YYREEE come from the germline V gene (reference sequence). V lost 4 bases and J lost 2; bases outside the gene matches: 6. The chain's CDR3 is CASSGTAGAYEQYF. The CDR3 DNA is TGTGCCAGCAGCGGCACGGCGGGGGCCTACGAGCAGTACTTC. The full variable domain, completed using reference TRBV5-4 and TRBJ2-7, is ETGVTQSPTHLIKTRGQQVTLRCSSQSGHNTVSWYQQALGQGPQFIFQYYREEENGRGNFPPRFSGLQFPNYSSELNVNALELDDSALYLCASSGTAGAYEQYFGPGTRLTVT.

The V call is TRBV29-1, the J call TRBJ2-5, with 14 bases fitting TRBD2. The length of the CDR3 is 15 residues. The germline V gene has CDR1 SQVTM and CDR2 ANQGSEA. Unmatched junction bases numbered 8, after V lost 7 bases and J lost 4 bases. In DNA form, the CDR3 reads TGCAGCGGAGGGACTAGCGGGAGATCGGGAGAGACCCAGTACTTC. Amino acid sequence: CSGGTSGRSGETQYF.

The chain employs TRBV5-1 and TRBJ2-3; possibly TRBD2 for D (6 bases). Germline loops: CDR1 SGHRS, CDR2 YFSETQ. This CDR3 has 15 amino acids. V was cut by 0 bases and J by 6 bases, with 14 bases left in between. CDR3 bases: TGCGCCAGCAGCTTGGAGAGGCCTAGCGAGGATACGCAGTATTTT. The encoded protein is CASSLERPSEDTQYF.

The chain is built from TRBV9 and TRBJ1-1, with 7 nucleotides matching TRBD1. V dropped 3 bases and J dropped 4; count of bases not matched to a gene: 6. Germline V gene lookup returns CDR1 SGDLS and CDR2 YYNGEE. The CDR3 spans 14 residues. CDR3 region: CASSALQGTTEAFF. DNA for the CDR3: TGTGCCAGCAGCGCCTTACAGGGGACCACTGAAGCTTTCTTT.

This clone occurred a few times. J is TRBJ1-2 and V is TRBV20-1; TRBD1 matches at 9 bases. Germline assignment: CDR1 DFQATT and CDR2 SNEGSKA (reference sequence). J was trimmed by 4 bases and V by 7 bases; bases with no gene match: 1. The CDR3 consists of 11 residues. CDR3 loop: CSVQGAYGYTF. In DNA, the CDR3 is TGCAGTGTACAGGGGGCCTATGGCTACACCTTC.

The chain joins TRBV7-9 to TRBJ1-1; D is ambiguous. The germline V gene has CDR1 SEHNR and CDR2 FQNEAQ (reference sequence). V was pared by 7 bases and J by 0 bases, with 15 bases between. CDR3 length equals 15 residues. CDR3 nucleotide sequence: TGTGCCAGCAACTTCTACCGGGATATGAACACTGAAGCTTTCTTT. It translates to CASNFYRDMNTEAFF.

V usage is TRBV21-1 and J usage is TRBJ2-5; TRBD2 is the table's D call, not checked against the DNA. TRBV21-1 is a documented pseudogene. This CDR3 has 17 residues. CDR3 sequence (DNA): TGTGCCAGCAGCAAAGAACCTAGTTCTAGGAGTCAAGAGACCCAGTACTTC. Its protein is CASSKEPSSRSQETQYF.

V usage is TRBV6-5 and J usage is TRBJ2-1; D is perhaps TRBD1 (5 bases). Germline V gene sequence: CDR1 MNHEY, CDR2 SVGAGI. Trimming took off 6 bases at V and 7 bases at J, with 10 bases between the two ends. This CDR3 contains 12 residues. In DNA, the CDR3 is TGTGCCAGCAGAGGGGCGGTGAATGAGCAGTTCTTC. Translated, it gives CASRGAVNEQFF.

The rearrangement links TRBV7-3 to TRBJ2-5; the match to TRBD2 covers 10 bases. Germline CDR1 reads SGHTA; CDR2 reads FQGTGA. V was clipped by 1 base and J by 5 bases; unmatched bases: 13. This CDR3 is built from 18 residues. The CDR3 spells CASSLNGLAGAGRETQYF. CDR3 nucleotide sequence: TGTGCCAGCAGCTTAAATGGTCTAGCGGGAGCTGGTAGGGAGACCCAGTACTTC.

The gene calls are TRBV5-1 and TRBJ2-1, with 14 bases fitting TRBD2. Germline CDR1 is SGHRS and CDR2 is YFSETQ. This CDR3 is built from 15 residues. The V segment lost 3 bases and the J segment 15 bases; nucleotides outside the gene matches: 11. Written as DNA, the CDR3 is TGCGCCAGCAGCTCTTCGGGACTAGCGGGAGTACGACGGTTCTTC. Protein: CASSSSGLAGVRRFF.

This chain links TRBV11-2 with TRBJ2-5; TRBD2 aligns across 15 bases. V was pared by 3 bases and J by 5 bases, with 10 bases of the junction left unmatched. Germline loops: CDR1 SGHAT, CDR2 FQNNGV. CDR3 size: 18 residues. The CDR3 spells CASSFLRTSGRAGETQYF. The CDR3 bases are TGTGCCAGCAGCTTCCTGCGGACTAGCGGGAGGGCCGGGGAGACCCAGTACTTC.

CDR3 residues: CAWSVLQAYGYTF. The DNA of the CDR3 is TGTGCCTGGAGTGTATTACAGGCCTATGGCTACACCTTC. This rearrangement joins TRBV30 to TRBJ1-2; weak D call: TRBD1 (5 bases). Germline-derived CDR1 and CDR2 are GTSNPN and SVGIG (reference sequence). This CDR3 is built from 13 residues. V was clipped by 0 bases and J by 4 bases, with 9 bases between them.

The V gene is TRBV5-1, the J gene TRBJ2-1, with 9 bases matching TRBD2. With 2 bases clipped from V and 3 bases from J, the junction kept 6 bases outside the gene matches. CDR3 size: 16 residues. Germline V lookup: CDR1 SGHRS, CDR2 YFSETQ. The CDR3 spells CASSFDGREGYNEQFF. Written as DNA, the CDR3 is TGCGCCAGCAGCTTCGATGGGCGGGAGGGCTACAATGAGCAGTTCTTC.

This chain uses TRBV5-1 with TRBJ2-5; no reliable D call. CDR1 is SGHRS, CDR2 YFSETQ, per germline. This CDR3 has 12 amino acids. Deletions cut 7 bases from V and 5 bases from J, with 12 bases between. CDR3 DNA: TGCGCCAGCGGTAGCCTAAGGGAGACCCAGTACTTC. Residues: CASGSLRETQYF.

The V call is TRBV10-3, the J call TRBJ2-5, with TRBD2 identical over 7 bases. Trimming cost V 0 bases and J 3 bases; bases outside gene matches: 4. Germline CDR1 and CDR2: ENHRY and SYGVKD. This CDR3 region has 15 residues. CDR3 sequence reads: CAISESRGGKETQYF. CDR3 bases: TGTGCCATCAGTGAGTCGAGGGGAGGGAAAGAGACCCAGTACTTC.

The CDR3 region is CASSQDPSSVFPGELFF. The CDR3 DNA sequence: TGCGCCAGCAGCCAAGATCCGTCTAGCGTTTTCCCCGGGGAGCTGTTTTTT. The V call is TRBV4-1, the J call TRBJ2-2, with a tentative D call TRBD2 (6 bases). There are 17 residues in the CDR3. Trimming removed 0 bases at V and 6 bases at J, with 17 bases between. Germline values: CDR1 MGHRA, CDR2 YSYEKL.

This chain joins TRBV18 and TRBJ1-1, with D uncertain. Looked up from germline, CDR1 is KGHSH and CDR2 is LQKENI. The CDR3 totals 15 residues. V was trimmed by 2 bases and J by 0 bases, leaving 10 bases between them. In DNA form, the CDR3 reads TGTGCCAGCTCACCATCACGGCAGGTGAACACTGAAGCTTTCTTT. Encoded protein: CASSPSRQVNTEAFF.

The V gene is TRBV7-9, the J gene TRBJ2-6; TRBD1 matches 7 bases. CDR1 and CDR2 from the germline V gene are SEHNR and FQNEAQ (reference sequence). Unmatched junction bases numbered 2, after V lost 5 bases and J lost 1 base. CDR3 size: 15 residues. The CDR3 region is CASSPQGSGANVLTF. The CDR3 DNA reads as TGTGCCAGCAGCCCACAGGGGTCTGGGGCCAACGTCCTGACTTTC.

The V call is TRBV2, the J call TRBJ2-7; the D is unclear. Germline loops: CDR1 SNHLY, CDR2 FYNNEI. CDR3 length: 12 residues. Trimming removed 5 bases at V and 3 bases at J, with 8 bases between. This chain's CDR3 is CASSFIFYEQYF. As DNA, the CDR3 is TGTGCCAGCAGTTTCATTTTCTACGAGCAGTACTTC.

The rearrangement uses TRBV6-5 and TRBJ2-7, with TRBD1 as a possible D gene (6 bases). CDR3 length: 15 residues. V was trimmed by 6 bases and J by 1 base, leaving 16 bases between them. Looked up from germline, CDR1 is MNHEY and CDR2 is SVGAGI. CDR3 sequence (DNA): TGTGCCAGCAGCCAAGCAGGGGAACCTTCCTACGAGCAGTACTTC. Encoded protein: CASSQAGEPSYEQYF.

The gene calls are TRBV4-1 and TRBJ2-1, with 9 nucleotides matching TRBD2. The CDR3 runs 15 residues. V shed 4 bases and J 6 bases; nucleotides not matched to a gene: 7. Germline values: CDR1 MGHRA, CDR2 YSYEKL. This chain's CDR3 is CASSRPGLASNEQFF. Here the CDR3 DNA reads TGCGCCAGCAGCCGCCCGGGACTAGCTAGCAATGAGCAGTTCTTC.

The chain joins TRBV6-6 to TRBJ2-7; 14 bases align to TRBD2. The V gene end was trimmed by 5 bases and the J gene end by 2 bases; junction bases not matched to a gene: 2. This CDR3 spans 15 amino acids. Germline V CDR1 and CDR2: MNHNY, SVGAGI (reference sequence). Here the CDR3 reads CASSETSGRAYEQYF. CDR3 coding DNA: TGTGCCAGCAGTGAGACTAGCGGGAGGGCCTACGAGCAGTACTTC.

This sequence joins TRBV28 and TRBJ2-5; perhaps TRBD2 as D (5 bases). The CDR3 runs to 15 residues. V lost 2 bases to trimming and J lost 5 bases, with 15 bases between them. Looked up from germline, CDR1 is MDHEN and CDR2 is SYDVKM. The CDR3 reads CASSLGPGSDETQYF. The CDR3 DNA reads as TGTGCCAGCAGTTTAGGTCCGGGGAGTGACGAGACCCAGTACTTC. The full variable domain, rest sourced from reference TRBV28 and TRBJ2-5, is DVKVTQSSRYLVKRTGEKVFLECVQDMDHENMFWYRQDPGLGLRLIYFSYDVKMKEKGDIPEGYSVSREKKERFSLILESASTNQTSMYLCASSLGPGSDETQYFGPGTRLLVL.

V usage is TRBV19 and J usage is TRBJ2-5; 8 bases line up with TRBD1. Germline CDR1 LNHDA, CDR2 SQIVND (reference sequence). The CDR3 runs 14 residues. The V and J ends lost 6 bases and 5 bases, in that order; junction bases with no gene match: 8. The CDR3: CASRTRGPVETQYF. CDR3 bases: TGTGCCAGTAGGACCAGGGGGCCTGTGGAGACCCAGTACTTC.

This clone has just a few counts. The V and J genes are TRBV19 and TRBJ1-5; 7 bases map to TRBD1. The CDR3 sequence is 13 residues long. V lost 9 bases and J lost 6; bases outside the gene matches: 8. In germline, CDR1 is LNHDA, CDR2 SQIVND (reference sequence). The CDR3 loop reads CASQGQEGQPQHF. DNA of the CDR3: TGTGCCAGCCAAGGACAGGAGGGTCAGCCCCAGCATTTT. The full variable domain, rest sourced from reference TRBV19 and TRBJ1-5, is DGGITQSPKYLFRKEGQNVTLSCEQNLNHDAMYWYRQDPGQGLRLIYYSQIVNDFQKGDIAEGYSVSREKKESFPLTVTSAQKNPTAFYLCASQGQEGQPQHFGDGTRLSIL.

This chain joins TRBV4-1 and TRBJ2-1; TRBD1 matches 8 bases. The CDR3 length is 16 residues. V shed 4 bases and J 4 bases; nucleotides not matched to a gene: 9. Germline-derived CDR1 and CDR2 are MGHRA and YSYEKL. CDR3 nucleotide sequence: TGCGCCAGCAGCCCCAGGGGGCAGTTAGGGTACAATGAGCAGTTCTTC. Translated, it gives CASSPRGQLGYNEQFF.